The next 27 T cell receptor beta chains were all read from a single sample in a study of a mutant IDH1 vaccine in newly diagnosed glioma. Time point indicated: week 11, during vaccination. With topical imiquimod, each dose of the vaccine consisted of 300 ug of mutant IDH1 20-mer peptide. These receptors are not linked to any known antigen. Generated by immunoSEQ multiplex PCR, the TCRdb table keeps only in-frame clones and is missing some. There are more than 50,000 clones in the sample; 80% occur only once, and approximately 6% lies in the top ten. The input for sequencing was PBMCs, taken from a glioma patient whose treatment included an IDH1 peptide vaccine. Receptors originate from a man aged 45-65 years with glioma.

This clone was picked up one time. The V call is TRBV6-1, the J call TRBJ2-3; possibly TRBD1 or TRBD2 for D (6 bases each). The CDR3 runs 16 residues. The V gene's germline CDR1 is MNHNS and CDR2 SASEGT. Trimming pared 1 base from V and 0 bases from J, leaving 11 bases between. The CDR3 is CASSEDGGGSTDTQYF. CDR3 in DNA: TGTGCCAGCAGTGAAGATGGAGGGGGTAGCACAGATACGCAGTATTTT.

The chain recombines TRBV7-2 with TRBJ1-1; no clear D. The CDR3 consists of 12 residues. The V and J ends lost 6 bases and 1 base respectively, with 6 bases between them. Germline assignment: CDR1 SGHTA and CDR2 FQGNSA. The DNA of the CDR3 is TGTGCCAGCAGTGAAGGGAACACTGAAGCTTTCTTT. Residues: CASSEGNTEAFF.

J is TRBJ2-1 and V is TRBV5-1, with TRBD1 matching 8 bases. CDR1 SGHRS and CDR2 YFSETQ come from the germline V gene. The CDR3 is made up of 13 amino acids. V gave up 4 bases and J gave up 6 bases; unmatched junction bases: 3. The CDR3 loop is CASSRGQANEQFF. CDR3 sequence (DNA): TGCGCCAGCAGCAGGGGACAGGCCAATGAGCAGTTCTTC.

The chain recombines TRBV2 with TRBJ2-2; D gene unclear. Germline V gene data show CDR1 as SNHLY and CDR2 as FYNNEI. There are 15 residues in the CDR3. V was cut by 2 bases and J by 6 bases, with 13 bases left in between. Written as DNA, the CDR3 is TGTGCCAGCAGTGAAAACTCCCGGAAGGCCGGGGAGCTGTTTTTT. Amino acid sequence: CASSENSRKAGELFF.

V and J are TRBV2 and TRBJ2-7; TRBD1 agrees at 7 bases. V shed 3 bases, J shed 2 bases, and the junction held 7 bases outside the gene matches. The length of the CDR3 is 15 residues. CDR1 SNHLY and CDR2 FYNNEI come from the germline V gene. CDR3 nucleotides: TGTGCCAGCAGTGAGCAGTCAGGGGGTCCCTACGAGCAGTACTTC. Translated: CASSEQSGGPYEQYF.

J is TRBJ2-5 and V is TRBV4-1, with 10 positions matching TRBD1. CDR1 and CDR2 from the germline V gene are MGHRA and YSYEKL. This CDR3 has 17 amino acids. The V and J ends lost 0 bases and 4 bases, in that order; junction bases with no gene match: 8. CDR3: CASSQDLVRTGGETQYF. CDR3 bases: TGCGCCAGCAGCCAAGATCTCGTAAGGACAGGGGGAGAGACCCAGTACTTC.

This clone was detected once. CDR3 amino acids: CASSSGTSVNTEAFF. In nucleotides, the CDR3 is TGTGCCAGCAGCTCAGGGACCTCGGTGAACACTGAAGCTTTCTTT. J is TRBJ1-1 and V is TRBV7-9, with D tentatively TRBD1 (5 bases). This CDR3 region has 15 residues. Germline CDR1 is SEHNR and CDR2 is FQNEAQ (reference sequence). The germline V and J ends were trimmed by 4 bases and 0 bases, with 12 bases remaining between them.

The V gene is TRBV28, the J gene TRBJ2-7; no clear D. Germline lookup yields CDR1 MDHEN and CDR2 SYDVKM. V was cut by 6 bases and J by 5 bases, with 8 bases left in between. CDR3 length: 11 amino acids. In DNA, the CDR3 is TGTGCCAGCAGCCTATCTGACGAGCAGTACTTC. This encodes CASSLSDEQYF.

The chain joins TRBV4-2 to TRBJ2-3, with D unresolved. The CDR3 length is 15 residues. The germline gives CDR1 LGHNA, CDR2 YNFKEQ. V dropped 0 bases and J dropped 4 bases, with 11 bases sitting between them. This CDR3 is CASSQDRRASDTQYF. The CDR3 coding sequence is TGTGCCAGCAGCCAAGATCGGCGAGCTTCAGATACGCAGTATTTT.

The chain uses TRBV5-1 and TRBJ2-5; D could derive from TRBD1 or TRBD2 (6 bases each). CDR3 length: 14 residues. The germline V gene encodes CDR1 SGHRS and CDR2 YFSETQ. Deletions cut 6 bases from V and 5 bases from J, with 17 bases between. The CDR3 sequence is CASTLGGGRETQYF. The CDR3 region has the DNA TGCGCCAGCACCCTAGGAGGGGGTCGGGAGACCCAGTACTTC.

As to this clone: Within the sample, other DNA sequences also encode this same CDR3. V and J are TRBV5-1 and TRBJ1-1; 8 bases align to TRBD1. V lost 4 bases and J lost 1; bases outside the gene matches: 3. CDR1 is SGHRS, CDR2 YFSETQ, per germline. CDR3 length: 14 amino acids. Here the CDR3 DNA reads TGCGCCAGCAGCCCGGGGACAGGGAACACTGAAGCTTTCTTT. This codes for CASSPGTGNTEAFF.

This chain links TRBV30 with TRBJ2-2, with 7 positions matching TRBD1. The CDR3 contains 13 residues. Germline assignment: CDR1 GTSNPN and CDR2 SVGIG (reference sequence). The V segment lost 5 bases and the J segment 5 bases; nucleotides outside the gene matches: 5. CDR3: CAWDRVGTGELFF. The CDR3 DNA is TGTGCCTGGGACAGGGTCGGGACCGGGGAGCTGTTTTTT.

CDR3 DNA: TGCGCCAGCAGTGGTGCAGGGGGCATAGGGGACACTGAAGCTTTCTTT. Residues: CASSGAGGIGDTEAFF. The chain carries TRBV5-1 and TRBJ1-1; TRBD1 matches 8 bases. The CDR3 extends over 16 amino acids. The V gene end was trimmed by 5 bases and the J gene end by 3 bases; junction bases not matched to a gene: 12. Germline V gives CDR1 SGHRS, CDR2 YFSETQ.

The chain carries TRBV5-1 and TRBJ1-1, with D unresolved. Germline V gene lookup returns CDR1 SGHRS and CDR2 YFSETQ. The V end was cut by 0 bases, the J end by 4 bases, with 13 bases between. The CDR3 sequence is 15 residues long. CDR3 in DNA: TGCGCCAGCAGCTTGGGGATCAGATCGAGCACTGAAGCTTTCTTT. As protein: CASSLGIRSSTEAFF.

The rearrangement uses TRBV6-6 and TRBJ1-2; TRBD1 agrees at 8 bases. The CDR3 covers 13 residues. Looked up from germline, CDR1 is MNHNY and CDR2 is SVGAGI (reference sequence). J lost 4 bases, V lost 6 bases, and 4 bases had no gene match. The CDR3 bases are TGTGCCAGCAGCCAGGACAGGGTCTATGGCTACACCTTC. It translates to CASSQDRVYGYTF.

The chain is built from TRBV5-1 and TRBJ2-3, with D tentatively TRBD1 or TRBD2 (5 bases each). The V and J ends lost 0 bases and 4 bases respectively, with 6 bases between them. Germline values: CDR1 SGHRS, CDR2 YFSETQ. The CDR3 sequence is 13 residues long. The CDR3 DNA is TGCGCCAGCAGCTTGGGGGGGTCAGATACGCAGTATTTT. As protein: CASSLGGSDTQYF.

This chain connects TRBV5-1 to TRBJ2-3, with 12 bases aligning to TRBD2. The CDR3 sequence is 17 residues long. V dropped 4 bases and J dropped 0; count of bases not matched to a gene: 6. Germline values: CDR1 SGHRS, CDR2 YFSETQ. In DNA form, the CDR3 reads TGCGCCAGCAGCCCCACCGGGACTAGCGGGAGCACAGATACGCAGTATTTT. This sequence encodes CASSPTGTSGSTDTQYF.

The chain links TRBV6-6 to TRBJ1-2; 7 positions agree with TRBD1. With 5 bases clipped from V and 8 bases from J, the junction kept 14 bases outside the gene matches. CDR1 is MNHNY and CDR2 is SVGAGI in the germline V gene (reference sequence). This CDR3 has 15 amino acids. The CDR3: CASSPDRADLRGYTF. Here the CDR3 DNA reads TGTGCCAGCAGTCCAGACAGGGCTGACCTGCGGGGCTACACCTTC.

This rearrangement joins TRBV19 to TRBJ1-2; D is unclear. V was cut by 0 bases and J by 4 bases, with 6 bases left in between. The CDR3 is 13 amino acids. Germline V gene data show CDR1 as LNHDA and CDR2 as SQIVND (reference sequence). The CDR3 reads CASSIERVYGYTF. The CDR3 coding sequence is TGTGCCAGTAGTATAGAAAGGGTCTATGGCTACACCTTC. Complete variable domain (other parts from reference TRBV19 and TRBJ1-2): DGGITQSPKYLFRKEGQNVTLSCEQNLNHDAMYWYRQDPGQGLRLIYYSQIVNDFQKGDIAEGYSVSREKKESFPLTVTSAQKNPTAFYLCASSIERVYGYTFGSGTRLTVV.

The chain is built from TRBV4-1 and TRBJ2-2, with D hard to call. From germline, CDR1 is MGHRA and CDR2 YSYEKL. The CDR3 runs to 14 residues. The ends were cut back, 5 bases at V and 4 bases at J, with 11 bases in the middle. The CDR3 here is CASSFGRVTGELFF. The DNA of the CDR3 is TGCGCCAGCAGCTTTGGACGGGTCACCGGGGAGCTGTTTTTT.

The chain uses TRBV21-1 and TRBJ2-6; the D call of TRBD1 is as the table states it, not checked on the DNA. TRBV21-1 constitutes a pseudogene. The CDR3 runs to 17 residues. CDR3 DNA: TGTGCCAGCAGCAAAGTTTCAGGGCGATTGGGGGCCAACGTCCTGACTTTC. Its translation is CASSKVSGRLGANVLTF.

CDR3 loop: CASSEFRVEDGYTF. CDR3 in DNA: TGTGCCAGCAGTGAATTCAGGGTAGAGGATGGCTACACCTTC. The J gene is TRBJ1-2, the V gene TRBV6-1; D is possibly TRBD1 (5 bases). From germline, CDR1 is MNHNS and CDR2 SASEGT. The CDR3 loop spans 14 amino acids. V lost 2 bases and J 6 bases, leaving 13 bases between the germline ends.

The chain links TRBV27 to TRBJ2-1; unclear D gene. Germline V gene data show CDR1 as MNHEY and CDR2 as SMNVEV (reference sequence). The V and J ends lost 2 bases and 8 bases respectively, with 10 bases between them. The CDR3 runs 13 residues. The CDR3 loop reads CASSLSFLDEQFF. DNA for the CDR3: TGTGCCAGCAGTTTAAGCTTCCTGGATGAGCAGTTCTTC.

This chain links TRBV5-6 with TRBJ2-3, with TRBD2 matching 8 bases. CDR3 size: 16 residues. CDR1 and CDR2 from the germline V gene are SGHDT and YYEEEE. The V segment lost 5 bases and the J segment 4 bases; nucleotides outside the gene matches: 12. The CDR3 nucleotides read TGTGCCAGCAGTTTACGGACTAGCAGAATTTCAGATACGCAGTATTTT. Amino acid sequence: CASSLRTSRISDTQYF.

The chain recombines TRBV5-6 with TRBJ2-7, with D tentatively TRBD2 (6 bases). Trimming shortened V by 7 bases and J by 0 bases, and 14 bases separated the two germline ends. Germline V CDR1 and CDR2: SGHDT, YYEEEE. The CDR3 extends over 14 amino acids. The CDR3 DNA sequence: TGTGCCAGCGGGGGGTTTCATAGCTCCTACGAGCAGTACTTC. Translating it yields CASGGFHSSYEQYF.

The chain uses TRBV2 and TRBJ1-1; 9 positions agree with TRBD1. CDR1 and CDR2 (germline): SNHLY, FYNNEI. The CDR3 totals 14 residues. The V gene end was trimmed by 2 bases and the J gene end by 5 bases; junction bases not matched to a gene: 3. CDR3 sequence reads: CASSETGGFTEAFF. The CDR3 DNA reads TGTGCCAGCAGTGAAACAGGGGGCTTTACTGAAGCTTTCTTT. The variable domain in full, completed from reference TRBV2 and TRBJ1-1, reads EPEVTQTPSHQVTQMGQEVILRCVPISNHLYFYWYRQILGQKVEFLVSFYNNEISEKSEIFDDQFSVERPDGSNFTLKIRSTKLEDSAMYFCASSETGGFTEAFFGQGTRLTVV.

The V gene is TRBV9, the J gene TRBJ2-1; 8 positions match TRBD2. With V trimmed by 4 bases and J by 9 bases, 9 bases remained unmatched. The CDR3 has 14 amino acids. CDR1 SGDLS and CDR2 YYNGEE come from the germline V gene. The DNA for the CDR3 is TGTGCCAGCAGCCCCTCAACGGGACTAGTTGAGCAGTTCTTC. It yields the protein CASSPSTGLVEQFF.